This TCR beta chain was identified during a study of PD-L1 blockade in urothelial cancer. Overall study context: Blood was subjected to analysis at 3 weeks (second dose) and 6 weeks following treatment start. Blood yielded a median of about 140,000 T cells per sample.

Broader study findings: Expansion of tumor-associated blood clones at 3 weeks was greater in durable-benefit patients.

The time point: peripheral blood 6 weeks after treatment start. This CDR3 spans 14 amino acids. CDR1 is SGHTA, CDR2 FQGNSA, per germline. Trimming removed 5 bases from V and 1 base from J, with 9 bases in between. TCRdb's copy holds only in-frame clones and misses some; the assay was immunoSEQ multiplex PCR. The sample lists more than 90,000 clones, around 78% occurring once. In the case of this clone: What it binds is not known.

The sample in question was PBMCs, obtained around atezolizumab (anti-PD-L1) treatment. The source is a man aged 65 to 85 with urothelial cancer. The chain has TRBV7-2 and TRBJ1-3, with a tentative D call TRBD1 (5 bases). CDR3 coding DNA: TGTGCCAGCAGCGTCAGGGTTTCTGGAAACACCATATATTTT. Translated, it gives CASSVRVSGNTIYF.